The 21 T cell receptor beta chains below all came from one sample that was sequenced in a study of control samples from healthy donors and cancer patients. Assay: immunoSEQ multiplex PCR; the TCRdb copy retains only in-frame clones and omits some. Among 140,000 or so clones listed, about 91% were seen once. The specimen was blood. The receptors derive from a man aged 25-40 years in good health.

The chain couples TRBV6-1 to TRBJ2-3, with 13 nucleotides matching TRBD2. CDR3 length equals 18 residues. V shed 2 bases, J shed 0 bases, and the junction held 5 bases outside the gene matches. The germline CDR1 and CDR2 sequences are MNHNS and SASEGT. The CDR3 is CASSERWTSGGSTDTQYF. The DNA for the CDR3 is TGTGCCAGCAGTGAACGGTGGACTAGCGGGGGTAGCACAGATACGCAGTATTTT.

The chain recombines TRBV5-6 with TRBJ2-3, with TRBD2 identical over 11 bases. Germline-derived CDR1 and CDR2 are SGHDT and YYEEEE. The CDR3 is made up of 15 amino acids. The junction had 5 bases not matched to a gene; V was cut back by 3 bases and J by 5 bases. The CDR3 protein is CASSSTSGGEDTQYF. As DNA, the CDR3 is TGTGCCAGCAGCTCCACTAGCGGGGGCGAAGATACGCAGTATTTT.

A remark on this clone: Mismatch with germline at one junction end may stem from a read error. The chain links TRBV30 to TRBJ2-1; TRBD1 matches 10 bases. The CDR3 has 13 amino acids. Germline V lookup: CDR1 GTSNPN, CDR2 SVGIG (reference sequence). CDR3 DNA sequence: TGTGCCTGGCGGGGACAGGGGTACACTGAGCAGTTCTTC. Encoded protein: CAWRGQGYTEQFF.

This chain's CDR3 is CASSQSCGLSGANVLTF. CDR3 nucleotide sequence: TGCGCCAGCAGTCAATCGTGCGGCCTCTCTGGGGCCAACGTCCTGACTTTC. V usage is TRBV23-1 and J usage is TRBJ2-6; D is undetermined. TRBV23-1 is given ORF status, its function remaining uncertain. V lost 0 bases to trimming and J lost 0 bases, with 9 bases between them. This CDR3 has 17 residues.

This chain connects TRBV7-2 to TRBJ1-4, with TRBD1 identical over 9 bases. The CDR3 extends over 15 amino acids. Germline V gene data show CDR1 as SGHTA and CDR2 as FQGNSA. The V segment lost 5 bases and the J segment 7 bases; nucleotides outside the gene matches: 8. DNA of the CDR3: TGTGCCAGCAGCCAACAGGGGGCCCAGGGTGAAAAACTGTTTTTT. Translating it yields CASSQQGAQGEKLFF.

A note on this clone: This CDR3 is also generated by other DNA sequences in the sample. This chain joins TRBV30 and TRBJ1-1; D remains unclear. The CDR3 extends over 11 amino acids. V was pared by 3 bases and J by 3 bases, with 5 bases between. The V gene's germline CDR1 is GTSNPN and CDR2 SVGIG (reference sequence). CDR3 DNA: TGTGCCTGGAGCCGGGACACTGAAGCTTTCTTT. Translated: CAWSRDTEAFF.

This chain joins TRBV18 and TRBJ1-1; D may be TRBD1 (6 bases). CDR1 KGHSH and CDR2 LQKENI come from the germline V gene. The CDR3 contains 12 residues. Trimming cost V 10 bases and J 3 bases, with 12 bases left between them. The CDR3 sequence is CATSRGDTEAFF. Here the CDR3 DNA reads TGTGCCACGTCAAGGGGGGACACTGAAGCTTTCTTT.

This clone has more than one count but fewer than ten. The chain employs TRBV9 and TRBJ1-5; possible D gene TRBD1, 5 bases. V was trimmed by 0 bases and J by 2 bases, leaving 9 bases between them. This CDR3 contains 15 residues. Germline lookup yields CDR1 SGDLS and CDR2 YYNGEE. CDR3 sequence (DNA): TGTGCCAGCAGCGTAGCGGGGACCGGCAATCAGCCCCAGCATTTT. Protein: CASSVAGTGNQPQHF.

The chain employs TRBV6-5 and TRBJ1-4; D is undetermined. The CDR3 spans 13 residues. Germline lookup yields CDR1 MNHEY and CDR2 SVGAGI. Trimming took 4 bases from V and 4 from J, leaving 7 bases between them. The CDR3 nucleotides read TGTGCCAGCAGTTGGGGAAATAATGAAAAACTGTTTTTT. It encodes CASSWGNNEKLFF.

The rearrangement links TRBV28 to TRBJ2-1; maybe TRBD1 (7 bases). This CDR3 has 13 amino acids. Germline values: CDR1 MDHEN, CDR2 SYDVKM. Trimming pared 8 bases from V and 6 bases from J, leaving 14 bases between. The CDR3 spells CASRGTATNEQFF. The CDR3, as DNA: TGTGCCAGCCGGGGGACAGCAACCAATGAGCAGTTCTTC.

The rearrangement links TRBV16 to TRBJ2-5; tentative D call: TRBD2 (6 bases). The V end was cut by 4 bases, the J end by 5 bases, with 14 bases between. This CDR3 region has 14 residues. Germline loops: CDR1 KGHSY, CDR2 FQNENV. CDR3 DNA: TGTGCCAGCAGCCTGCAAGGGACTCGGGAGACCCAGTACTTC. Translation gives CASSLQGTRETQYF.

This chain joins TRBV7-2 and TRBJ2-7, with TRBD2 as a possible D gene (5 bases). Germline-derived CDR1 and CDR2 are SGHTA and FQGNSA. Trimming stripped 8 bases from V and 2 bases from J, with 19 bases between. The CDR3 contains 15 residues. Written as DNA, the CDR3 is TGTGCCAGCGCCCTAGCTAGGGCCCCGGCCTACGAGCAGTACTTC. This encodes CASALARAPAYEQYF. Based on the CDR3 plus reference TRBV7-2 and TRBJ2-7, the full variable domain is GAGVSQSPSNKVTEKGKDVELRCDPISGHTALYWYRQSLGQGLEFLIYFQGNSAPDKSGLPSDRFSAERTGGSVSTLTIQRTQQEDSAVYLCASALARAPAYEQYFGPGTRLTVT.

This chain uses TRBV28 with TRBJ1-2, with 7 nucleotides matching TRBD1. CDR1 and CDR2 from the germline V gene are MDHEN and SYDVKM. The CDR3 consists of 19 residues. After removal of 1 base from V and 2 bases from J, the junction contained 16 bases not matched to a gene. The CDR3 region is CASSLLPGQYFRRNYGYTF. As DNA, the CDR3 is TGTGCCAGCAGTTTATTGCCGGGACAGTACTTTCGGAGAAACTATGGCTACACCTTC.

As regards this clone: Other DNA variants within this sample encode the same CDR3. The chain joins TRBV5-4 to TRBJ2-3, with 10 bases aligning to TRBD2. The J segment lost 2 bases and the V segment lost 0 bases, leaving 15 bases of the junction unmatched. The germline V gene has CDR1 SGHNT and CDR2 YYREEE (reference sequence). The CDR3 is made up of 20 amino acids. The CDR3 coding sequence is TGTGCCAGCAGCTTGGAGGGGCTAGCGGGAGCCCAGGACTACACAGATACGCAGTATTTT. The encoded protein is CASSLEGLAGAQDYTDTQYF.

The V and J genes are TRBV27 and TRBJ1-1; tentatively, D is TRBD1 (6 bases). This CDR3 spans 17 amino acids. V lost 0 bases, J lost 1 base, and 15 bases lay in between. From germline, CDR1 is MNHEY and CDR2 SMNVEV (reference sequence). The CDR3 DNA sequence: TGTGCCAGCAGTTTATCAAGGGGTATGGGACAGAACACTGAAGCTTTCTTT. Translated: CASSLSRGMGQNTEAFF.

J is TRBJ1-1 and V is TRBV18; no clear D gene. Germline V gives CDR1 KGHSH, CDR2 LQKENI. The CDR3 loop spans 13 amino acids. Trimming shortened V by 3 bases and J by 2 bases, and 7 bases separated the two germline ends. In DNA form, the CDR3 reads TGTGCCAGCTCACCGGGCGGTAACACTGAAGCTTTCTTT. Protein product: CASSPGGNTEAFF.

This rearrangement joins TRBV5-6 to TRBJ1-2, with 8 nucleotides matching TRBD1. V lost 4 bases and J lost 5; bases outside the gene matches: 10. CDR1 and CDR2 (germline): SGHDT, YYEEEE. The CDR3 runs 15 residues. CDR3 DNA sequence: TGTGCCAGCAGCCGGTCGGGGACAGGTCCATATGGCTACACCTTC. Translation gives CASSRSGTGPYGYTF. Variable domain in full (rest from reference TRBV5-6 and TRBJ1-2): DAGVTQSPTHLIKTRGQQVTLRCSPKSGHDTVSWYQQALGQGPQFIFQYYEEEERQRGNFPDRFSGHQFPNYSSELNVNALLLGDSALYLCASSRSGTGPYGYTFGSGTRLTVV.

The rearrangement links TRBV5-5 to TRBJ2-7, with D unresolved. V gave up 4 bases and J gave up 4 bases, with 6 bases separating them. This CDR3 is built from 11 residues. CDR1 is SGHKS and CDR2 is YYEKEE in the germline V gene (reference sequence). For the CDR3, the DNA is TGTGCCAGCAGCCCGCATTACGAGCAGTACTTC. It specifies CASSPHYEQYF.

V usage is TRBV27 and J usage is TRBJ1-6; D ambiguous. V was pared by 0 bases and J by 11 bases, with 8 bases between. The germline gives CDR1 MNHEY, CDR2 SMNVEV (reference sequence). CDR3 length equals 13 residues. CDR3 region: CASSLSVFAPLHF. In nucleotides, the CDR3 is TGTGCCAGCAGTTTATCGGTCTTTGCACCCCTCCACTTT.

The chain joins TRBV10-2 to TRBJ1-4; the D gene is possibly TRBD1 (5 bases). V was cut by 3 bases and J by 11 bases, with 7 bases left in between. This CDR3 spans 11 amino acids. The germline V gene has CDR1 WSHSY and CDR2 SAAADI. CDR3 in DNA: TGCGCCAGCAGTGACGGGGGGAAACTGTTTTTT. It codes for CASSDGGKLFF.

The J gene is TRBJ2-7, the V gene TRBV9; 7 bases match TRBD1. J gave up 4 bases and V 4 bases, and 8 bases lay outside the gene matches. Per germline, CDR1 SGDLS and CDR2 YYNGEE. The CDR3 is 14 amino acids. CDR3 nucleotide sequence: TGTGCCAGCAGCCCCGGACAGGTCGGGTACGAGCAGTACTTC. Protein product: CASSPGQVGYEQYF.